This T cell receptor beta chain was profiled in a study of CD8 T cell repertoires and HIV-1 epitope variants. Study-level information: Tested: three Gag epitope families, Nef HW9 and YT9.

The table came from immunoSEQ multiplex PCR; TCRdb's copy has only in-frame clones and leaves some out. Of about 3,100 clones listed, 69% are singletons. Comments on this clone: Its antigen remains unidentified.

Trimming at V came to 5 bases and at J to 1 base, leaving 9 bases not matched to a gene. Germline V lookup: CDR1 SGHAT, CDR2 FQNNGV. The CDR3 is made up of 16 amino acids. The V gene is TRBV11-2, the J gene TRBJ2-7, with 9 nucleotides matching TRBD1. This clonotype was obtained from a male donor with HIV. Sequenced sample: cultured CD8+ T cells derived from PBMCs. The CDR3 coding sequence is TGTGCCAGCAGCGACGGACAGGGGTTCGGGTCCTACGAGCAGTACTTC. Translation gives CASSDGQGFGSYEQYF.